This T cell receptor beta chain was documented in a study of human T cells and chemical hapten exposure. Whole-study results and caveats: Relative to controls, expanded TCRs formed significantly more large CDR3 similarity clusters.

This CDR3 comprises 13 residues. CDR1 and CDR2 (germline): MNHEY, SMNVEV (reference sequence). V lost 4 bases and J lost 2, with 8 bases in between. There are many counts of this clonotype. Its antigen is undetermined. TCRdb ran MiXCR on the RACE reads and lists one entry per CDR3 protein. The table has tens of thousands of distinct CDR3 sequences, less than 8% seen once; the top ten hold 1.3%. Documented time point: patch test 2, 6 weeks after DPC sensitization. The treatment: therapeutic diphenylcyclopropenone sensitization with weekly scalp DPC. Alopecia patients deemed DPC-suitable, aged 18 to 70, excluding pregnancy.

The sequences come from whole blood, collected in connection with sensitization to the hapten diphenylcyclopropenone (DPC). The sequence was obtained from a woman aged 25 to 45 with alopecia areata. Some clones in this sample may be carry-over from other donors' samples. This chain links TRBV27 with TRBJ2-5; D ambiguous. The CDR3 sequence: CASSSIRQETQYF. The CDR3 region has the DNA TGTGCCAGCAGTTCGATCCGTCAAGAGACCCAGTACTTC.